The clone carrying this TCR beta chain was picked up many times. Its matching antigen is unknown. Unique molecular identifiers were added to individual cDNA molecules. TCRdb reanalysed the 5' RACE reads using MiXCR and keeps one entry per CDR3 protein. This table has about 56,000 distinct CDR3 sequences, more than 13% appearing once. The entry originates in a study of early T cells in non-severe SARS-CoV-2 infection. Study as a whole: With bulk RNA from unsorted whole blood as input, sequencing yielded unpaired chains. Whole-study findings and limits: Anti-spike CD8 responses were favored in VDJdb matching, and private and CD4 specificities were missed.

Trimming took off 6 bases at V and 3 bases at J, with 11 bases between the two ends. Germline V gene sequence: CDR1 SNHLY, CDR2 FYNNEI. CDR3 length: 13 amino acids. This clonotype was sampled from an adult who was a healthcare worker with PCR-confirmed SARS-CoV-2 infection or an uninfected control (not recorded which). The chain has TRBV2 and TRBJ2-5; perhaps TRBD1 as D (6 bases). Sequencing used whole blood, obtained at baseline. The CDR3 reads CASRQGWKETQYF. The CDR3 coding sequence is TGTGCCAGCAGACAGGGTTGGAAAGAGACCCAGTACTTC. The full variable domain, rest sourced from reference TRBV2 and TRBJ2-5, is EPEVTQTPSHQVTQMGQEVILRCVPISNHLYFYWYRQILGQKVEFLVSFYNNEISEKSEIFDDQFSVERPDGSNFTLKIRSTKLEDSAMYFCASRQGWKETQYFGPGTRLLVL.